Reported below is one T cell receptor (beta chain). Its antigen is currently unknown. The entry originates in a study of cytomegalovirus exposure and HLA in healthy donors. The study, taken as a whole, reports: That first-cohort TCR clusters tended to co-occur in the approximately 120 validation repertoires was found in a later analysis. Altogether, 164 TCR beta chains were recorded as cytomegalovirus-associated.

Germline V gene lookup returns CDR1 MNHEY and CDR2 SVGAGI. With 8 bases removed from V and 9 bases from J, the gap between germline ends came to 17 bases. The CDR3 runs to 14 residues. Sequencing was performed with immunoSEQ multiplex PCR; in TCRdb, only in-frame clones are kept and a portion is missing. The table shows 160,000 or so clones, with about 85% occurring only once. Separate from the approximately 670-subject first cohort was the approximately 130-subject validation cohort, to which the donors belonged. Specimen: PBMCs. This chain links TRBV6-5 with TRBJ1-6; maybe TRBD1 (5 bases). The clonotype was recovered from a man younger than 40 in good health and CMV-seropositive. CDR3 sequence: CASGPGGGSSPLHF. The CDR3 DNA reads as TGTGCCAGCGGCCCGGGGGGTGGGAGTTCACCCCTCCACTTT.